This is a list of T cell receptor beta chains from one sample in a study of T cell repertoires in cytomegalovirus infection. Their antigens remain unidentified. One entry per CDR3 protein results from TCRdb running MiXCR on the reads. Among around 500,000 distinct CDR3 sequences listed, 40% to 50% were seen once. The sequences come from cultured PBMCs, collected from culture after CMV antigen stimulation. The source of these receptors is a human donor in good health (CMV status not recorded). Some clones in this sample may be carry-over from other donors' samples. Both conserved end residues are part of each CDR3. Fields, in order: V gene, J gene, clone size, D gene, CDR3 DNA, CDR3 protein. The D gene is left open where the match is weak. Size tells how often a clone was seen (once, few, many) or the class of an expanded clone, and some rows leave it out.

TRBV12-3/TRBV12-4	TRBJ1-5	-	-	TGTGCCAGCAGTACCCCTTATCAGCCCCAGCATTTT	CASSTPYQPQHF
TRBV11-2	TRBJ2-2	few	-	TGTGCCAGCAGCGGAGGTGGGGGAACCGGGGAGCTGTTTTTT	CASSGGGGTGELFF
TRBV7-2	TRBJ2-3	-	TRBD2	TGTGCCAGCACACCGGGGGGTTACACAGATACGCAGTATTTT	CASTPGGYTDTQYF
TRBV6-5	TRBJ2-7	once	-	TGTGCCAGCAGTTACTATAGCGCAATCTCCTACGAGCAGTACTTC	CASSYYSAISYEQYF
TRBV6-1	TRBJ2-2	-	-	TGTGCCAGCAGGGACCACTCAGCTAACACCGGGGAGCTGTTTTTT	CASRDHSANTGELFF
TRBV6-5	TRBJ1-1	-	-	TGTGCCAGCAAATTAGCGTCTATGTACACTGAAGCTTTCTTT	CASKLASMYTEAFF
TRBV15	TRBJ1-3	-	-	TGTGCCACCAGCCCGAGGCGGGGCGCAGACACCATATATTTT	CATSPRRGADTIYF
TRBV7-8	TRBJ1-4	many	-	TGTGCCAGCAGCTTTGAAGGGGGTCTCACTAATGAAAAACTGTTTTTT	CASSFEGGLTNEKLFF
TRBV6-2/TRBV6-3	TRBJ1-4	-	TRBD1	TGTGCCAGACGGACAGGGCCCGCGGAAGCTAATGAAAAACTGTTTTTT	CARRTGPAEANEKLFF
TRBV5-5	TRBJ2-3	-	-	TGTGCCAGCAGCTGGCGGGCGGCACCTAGCACAGATACGCAGTATTTT	CASSWRAAPSTDTQYF
TRBV12-3/TRBV12-4	TRBJ1-4	once	-	TGTGCCAGCAGTTTCTTGAGGGAAAAACTGTTTTTT	CASSFLREKLFF
TRBV27	TRBJ2-3	once	TRBD2	TGTGCCAGCCGTCCCCTAGCGGGGCTCACAGATACGCAGTATTTT	CASRPLAGLTDTQYF
TRBV2	TRBJ1-2	-	-	TGTGCCAGCAGTGTCTATGGCTACACCTTC	CASSVYGYTF
TRBV20-1	TRBJ1-1	few	-	TGCAGTCCCAGCAGGGGCATGAACACTGAAGCTTTCTTT	CSPSRGMNTEAFF
TRBV7-2	TRBJ2-3	-	-	TGTGCCAGCAGCTTCGGGCCACGCACAGATACGCAGTATTTT	CASSFGPRTDTQYF
TRBV19	TRBJ1-5	-	-	TGTGCCAGTAGTATACCGACAGGTCCATATAGCAATCAGCCCCAGCATTTT	CASSIPTGPYSNQPQHF
TRBV27	TRBJ2-7	-	-	TGTGCCAGCAGTCCAGGACTAAGCGCCCCGTCGGCCTACGAGCAGTACTTC	CASSPGLSAPSAYEQYF
TRBV2	TRBJ2-1	-	-	TGTGCCAGCGTACGGGAGTCTGGCTATGAGCAGTTCTTC	CASVRESGYEQFF
TRBV6-2/TRBV6-3	TRBJ1-5	few	TRBD1	TGTGCCAGCAACAGGGGTCCCAATCAGCCCCAGCATTTT	CASNRGPNQPQHF
TRBV7-2	TRBJ2-5	few	-	TGTGCCAGCAGCTTAAGGCTAGGAGGGGAGACCCAGTACTTC	CASSLRLGGETQYF
TRBV7-2	TRBJ2-1	-	-	TGTGCCAGCAGCGAGACGGCAGGGAGGAATGAGCAGTTCTTC	CASSETAGRNEQFF
TRBV6-2/TRBV6-3	TRBJ1-1	-	TRBD1	TGTGCCAGCAGTTTGACAGGGGGCGAAGCTTTCTTT	CASSLTGGEAFF
TRBV2	TRBJ1-4	few	-	TGTGCCAGCAGCCCTTATTTAGAAAAACTGTTTTTT	CASSPYLEKLFF
TRBV12-5	TRBJ2-1	-	-	TGTGCTAGTGGTTTGTTTGGTAACAATGAGCAGTTCTTC	CASGLFGNNEQFF
TRBV7-2	TRBJ2-5	-	-	TGTGCCAGCCCCTACCGGGGAGAGACCCAGTACTTC	CASPYRGETQYF
TRBV7-2	TRBJ2-5	many	-	TGTGCCAGCAGTTCCAGGGGGGGAGGAGAGACCCAGTACTTC	CASSSRGGGETQYF
TRBV7-8	TRBJ2-7	-	TRBD1	TGTGCCAGCAGCTTATACAGGGGACAATACTACGAGCAGTACTTC	CASSLYRGQYYEQYF
TRBV19	TRBJ2-3	-	TRBD1	TGTGCCAGTAGGGACAGGGGAGTTGGAGATACGCAGTATTTT	CASRDRGVGDTQYF
TRBV10-3	TRBJ2-2	-	TRBD1	TGTGCCTCCGGGACAGGGGGCCCCGGGGAGCTGTTTTTT	CASGTGGPGELFF
TRBV19	TRBJ1-2	few	-	TGTGCCAGTGGGAGCCTCTATGGCTACACCTTC	CASGSLYGYTF
TRBV19	TRBJ2-7	-	-	TGTGCCAGTAGTATAGCCCACCCCGCACCCCCAGCCCTCTACGAGCAGTACTTC	CASSIAHPAPPALYEQYF
TRBV27	TRBJ1-3	once	-	TGTGCCAGCAGTTTTAATGGACCGATCTCTGGAAACACCATATATTTT	CASSFNGPISGNTIYF
TRBV7-2	TRBJ2-5	many	TRBD2	TGTGCCAGCAGATTTGGGACTAGCCCAGGGGAGACCCAGTACTTC	CASRFGTSPGETQYF
TRBV12-5	TRBJ2-2	few	-	TGTGCTAGTGGTTTGGACTCCCATCCGAACACCGGGGAGCTGTTTTTT	CASGLDSHPNTGELFF
TRBV7-2	TRBJ2-7	-	-	TGTGCCAGCAGCTTTATGGCGGGATCATATTACGAGCAGTACTTC	CASSFMAGSYYEQYF
TRBV10-2	TRBJ1-1	few	TRBD1	TGCGCCAGCAGTAACCGGGACAGGGGAGAAGCTTTCTTT	CASSNRDRGEAFF
TRBV7-9	TRBJ1-5	-	-	TGTGCCAGCAGCTACGGCAGGGTTGGCCAGGGCAATCAGCCCCAGCATTTT	CASSYGRVGQGNQPQHF